The clone carrying this T cell receptor (beta chain) turned up a few times. The sample belongs to a study of cytomegalovirus exposure and HLA in healthy donors. Use of 60 Vbeta and 13 Jbeta primers characterized the PCR. Here immunoSEQ multiplex PCR was the method, and the copy in TCRdb shows in-frame clones only, minus some. The sample includes 140,000 to 150,000 clones, 70% to 80% seen only once; the top ten take about 2.2%. Healthy bone marrow donors made up the donor group. The CDR3 contains 12 residues. CDR1 is ENHRY, CDR2 SYGVKD, per germline. With 2 bases clipped from V and 13 bases from J, the junction kept 6 bases outside the gene matches.

The TCR was taken from a woman aged 55-69 years in good health and CMV-seropositive. The chain is built from TRBV10-3 and TRBJ2-3; 7 bases are shared with TRBD1. The material sequenced was PBMCs. The CDR3 loop is CAISERTQGKYF. The CDR3 DNA is TGTGCCATCAGTGAGCGGACACAGGGGAAGTATTTT.